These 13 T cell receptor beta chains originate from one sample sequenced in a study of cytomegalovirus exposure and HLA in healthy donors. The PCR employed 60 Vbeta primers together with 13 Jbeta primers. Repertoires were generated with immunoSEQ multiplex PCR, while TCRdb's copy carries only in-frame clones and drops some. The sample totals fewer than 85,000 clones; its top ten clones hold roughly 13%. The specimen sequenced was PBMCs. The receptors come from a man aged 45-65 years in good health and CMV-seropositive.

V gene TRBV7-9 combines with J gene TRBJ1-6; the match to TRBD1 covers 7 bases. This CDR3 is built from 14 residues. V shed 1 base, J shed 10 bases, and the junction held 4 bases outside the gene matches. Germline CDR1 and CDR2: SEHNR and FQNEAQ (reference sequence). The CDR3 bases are TGTGCCAGCAGCTTAGGAGGGGGCGGGTCACCCCTCCACTTT. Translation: CASSLGGGGSPLHF. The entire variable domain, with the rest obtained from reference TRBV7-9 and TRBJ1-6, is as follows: DTGVSQNPRHKITKRGQNVTFRCDPISEHNRLYWYRQTLGQGPEFLTYFQNEAQLEKSRLLSDRFSAERPKGSFSTLEIQRTEQGDSAMYLCASSLGGGGSPLHFGNGTRLTVT.

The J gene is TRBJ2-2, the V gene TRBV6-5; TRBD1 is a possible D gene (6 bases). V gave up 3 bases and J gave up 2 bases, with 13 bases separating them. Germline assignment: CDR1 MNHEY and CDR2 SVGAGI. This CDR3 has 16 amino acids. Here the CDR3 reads CASSYSQGSNTGELFF. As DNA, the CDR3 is TGTGCCAGCAGTTATTCGCAGGGGAGCAACACCGGGGAGCTGTTTTTT.

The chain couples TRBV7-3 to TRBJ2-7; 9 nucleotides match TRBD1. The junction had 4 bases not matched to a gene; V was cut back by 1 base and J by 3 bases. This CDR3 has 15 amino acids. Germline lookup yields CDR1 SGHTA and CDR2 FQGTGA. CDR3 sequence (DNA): TGTGCCAGCAGCTTAAGTGGGACAGGGAACTACGAGCAGTACGTC. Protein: CASSLSGTGNYEQYV.

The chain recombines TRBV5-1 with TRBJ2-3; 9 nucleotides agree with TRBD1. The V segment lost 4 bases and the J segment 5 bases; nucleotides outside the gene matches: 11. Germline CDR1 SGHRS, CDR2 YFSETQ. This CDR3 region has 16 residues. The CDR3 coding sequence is TGCGCCAGCAGCCTCCCTCCGGGACAGGGAAAAGATACGCAGTATTTT. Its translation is CASSLPPGQGKDTQYF.

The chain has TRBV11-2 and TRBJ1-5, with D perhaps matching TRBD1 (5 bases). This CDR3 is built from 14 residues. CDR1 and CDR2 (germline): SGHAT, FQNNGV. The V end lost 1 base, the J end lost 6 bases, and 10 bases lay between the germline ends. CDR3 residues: CASSLGPGGQPQHF. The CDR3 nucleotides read TGTGCCAGCAGCTTAGGGCCGGGGGGTCAGCCCCAGCATTTT.

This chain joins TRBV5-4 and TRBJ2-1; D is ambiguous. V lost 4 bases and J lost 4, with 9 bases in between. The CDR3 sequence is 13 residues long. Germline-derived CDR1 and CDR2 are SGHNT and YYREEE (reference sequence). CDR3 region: CASSIDTYNEQFF. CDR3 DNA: TGTGCCAGCAGCATAGACACTTACAATGAGCAGTTCTTC.

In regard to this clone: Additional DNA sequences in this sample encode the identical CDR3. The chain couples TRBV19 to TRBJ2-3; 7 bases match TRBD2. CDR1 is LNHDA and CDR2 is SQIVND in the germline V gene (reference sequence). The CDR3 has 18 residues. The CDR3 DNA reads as TGTGTTACCAGCAAGTTGGAGGGTCTAGCGGTTAGCACAGATACGCAGTATTTT. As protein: CVTSKLEGLAVSTDTQYF. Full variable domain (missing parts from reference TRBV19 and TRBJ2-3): DGGITQSPKYLFRKEGQNVTLSCEQNLNHDAMYWYRQDPGQGLRLIYYSQIVNDFQKGDIAEGYSVSREKKESFPLTVTSAQKNPTAFYLCVTSKLEGLAVSTDTQYFGPGTRLTVL.

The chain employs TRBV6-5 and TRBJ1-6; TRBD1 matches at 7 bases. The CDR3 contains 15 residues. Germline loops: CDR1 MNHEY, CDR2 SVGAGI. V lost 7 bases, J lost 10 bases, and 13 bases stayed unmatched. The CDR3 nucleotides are TGTGCCAGCAATCCGGCAGGGGGAGCCGTGTCACCCCTCCACTTT. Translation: CASNPAGGAVSPLHF.

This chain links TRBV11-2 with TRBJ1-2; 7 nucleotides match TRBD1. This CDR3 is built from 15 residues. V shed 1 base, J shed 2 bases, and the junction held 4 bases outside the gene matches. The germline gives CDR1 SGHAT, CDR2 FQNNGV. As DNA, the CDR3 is TGTGCCAGCAGCTTAGGTCCGGGACAGAACTATGGCTACACCTTC. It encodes CASSLGPGQNYGYTF.

The CDR3 reads CASSFRVPGGPRAAGELFF. DNA for the CDR3: TGTGCCAGCAGCTTCAGAGTGCCAGGGGGCCCTAGGGCGGCCGGGGAGCTGTTTTTT. The chain carries TRBV5-6 and TRBJ2-2; TRBD1 matches at 8 bases. This CDR3 region has 19 residues. The germline gives CDR1 SGHDT, CDR2 YYEEEE. The J segment lost 6 bases and the V segment lost 2 bases, leaving 18 bases of the junction unmatched.

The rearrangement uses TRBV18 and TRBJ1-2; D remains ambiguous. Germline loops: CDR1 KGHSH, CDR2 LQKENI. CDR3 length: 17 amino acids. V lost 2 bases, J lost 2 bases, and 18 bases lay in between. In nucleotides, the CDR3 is TGTGCCAGCTCACCAACCGGGATAGCGAACAAGAACTATGGCTACACCTTC. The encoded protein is CASSPTGIANKNYGYTF.

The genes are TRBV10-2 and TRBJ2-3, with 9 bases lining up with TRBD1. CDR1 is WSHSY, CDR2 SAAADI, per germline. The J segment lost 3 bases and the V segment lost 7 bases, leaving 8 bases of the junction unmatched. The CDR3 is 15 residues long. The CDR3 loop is CASTRTGVGTDTQYF. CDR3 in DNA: TGCGCCAGCACCCGGACAGGGGTCGGGACAGATACGCAGTATTTT.

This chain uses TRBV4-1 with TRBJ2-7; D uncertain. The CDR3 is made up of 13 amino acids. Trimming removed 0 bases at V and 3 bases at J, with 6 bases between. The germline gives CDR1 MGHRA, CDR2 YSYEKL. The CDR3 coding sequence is TGCGCCAGCAGCCAAGAAGGAGTCTACGAGCAGTACTTC. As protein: CASSQEGVYEQYF.